This TCR beta chain was recovered during a study of control samples from healthy donors and cancer patients. Clones were read by immunoSEQ multiplex PCR, and TCRdb kept only the in-frame ones, dropping some. The sample holds 150,000 to 200,000 clones; around 96% are singletons and the top ten take approximately 1%. This CDR3 has 16 residues. From germline, CDR1 is MDHEN and CDR2 SYDVKM. J lost 7 bases, V lost 5 bases, and 6 bases had no gene match. Sequenced input: blood. The gene calls are TRBV28 and TRBJ2-1, with 15 bases aligning to TRBD2. This clonotype originated in a young woman in good health. DNA for the CDR3: TGTGCCAGCAGTCCATGGACTAGCGGGGGGGGTAATGAGCAGTTCTTC. Amino acids: CASSPWTSGGGNEQFF. The variable domain in full, completed from reference TRBV28 and TRBJ2-1, reads DVKVTQSSRYLVKRTGEKVFLECVQDMDHENMFWYRQDPGLGLRLIYFSYDVKMKEKGDIPEGYSVSREKKERFSLILESASTNQTSMYLCASSPWTSGGGNEQFFGPGTRLTVL.